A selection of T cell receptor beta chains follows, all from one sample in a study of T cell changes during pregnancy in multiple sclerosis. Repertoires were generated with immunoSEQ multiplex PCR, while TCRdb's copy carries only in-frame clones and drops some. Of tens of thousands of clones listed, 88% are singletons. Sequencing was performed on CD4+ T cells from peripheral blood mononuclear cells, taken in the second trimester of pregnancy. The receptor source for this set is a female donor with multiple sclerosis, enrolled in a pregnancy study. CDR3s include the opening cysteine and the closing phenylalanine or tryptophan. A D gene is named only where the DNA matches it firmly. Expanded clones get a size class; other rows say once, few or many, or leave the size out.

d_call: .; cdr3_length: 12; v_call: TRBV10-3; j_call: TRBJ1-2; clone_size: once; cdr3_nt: TGTGCCATCAGTGCCGAGGCGGGAGGCTACACCTTC; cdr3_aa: CAISAEAGGYTF
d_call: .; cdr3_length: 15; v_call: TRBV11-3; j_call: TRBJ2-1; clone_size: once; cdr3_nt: TGTGCCAGCAGCTTAAACCAGCGGTACTACAATGAGCAGTTCTTC; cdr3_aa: CASSLNQRYYNEQFF
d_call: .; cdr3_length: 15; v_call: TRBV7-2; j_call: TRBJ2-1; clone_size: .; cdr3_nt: TGTGCCAGCAGCTTAGCGCATGGAGGCTACAATGAGCAGTTCTTC; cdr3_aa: CASSLAHGGYNEQFF
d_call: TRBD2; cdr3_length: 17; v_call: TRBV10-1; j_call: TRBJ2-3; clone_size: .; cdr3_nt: TGCGCCAGCAGTGACAGCAAGCTAGCGGGAGGTCCAGATACGCAGTATTTT; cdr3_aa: CASSDSKLAGGPDTQYF
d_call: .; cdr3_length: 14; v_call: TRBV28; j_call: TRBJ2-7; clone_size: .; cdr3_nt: TGTGCCAGCAGTACCGCAGACAGTCTGTTAAAGCAGTACTTC; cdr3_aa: CASSTADSLLKQYF
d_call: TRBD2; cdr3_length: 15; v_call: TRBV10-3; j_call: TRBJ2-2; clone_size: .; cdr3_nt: TGTGCCATCACGAGGACTAGCGCAACGGGCGGGGAGCTGTTTTTT; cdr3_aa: CAITRTSATGGELFF
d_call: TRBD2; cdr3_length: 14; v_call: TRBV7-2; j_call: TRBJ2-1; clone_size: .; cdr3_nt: TGTGCCAGCAGCTTACGGGGGGCCTACAATGAGCAGTTCTTC; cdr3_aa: CASSLRGAYNEQFF
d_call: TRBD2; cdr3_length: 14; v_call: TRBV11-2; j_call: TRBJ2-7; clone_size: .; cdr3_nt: TGTGCCAGCGGCCGGGACTACAGCTCCTACGAGCAGTACTTC; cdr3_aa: CASGRDYSSYEQYF
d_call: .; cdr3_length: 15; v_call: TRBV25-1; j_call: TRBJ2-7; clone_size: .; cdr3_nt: TGTGCCAGCAGTGATCGTCAGGGATATCTCCACGAGCAGTACTTC; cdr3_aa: CASSDRQGYLHEQYF
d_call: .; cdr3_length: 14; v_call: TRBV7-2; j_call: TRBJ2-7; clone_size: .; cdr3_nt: TGTGCCAGCAGCTTCGGGGAAGGCTCCTACGAGCAGTACTTC; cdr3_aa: CASSFGEGSYEQYF
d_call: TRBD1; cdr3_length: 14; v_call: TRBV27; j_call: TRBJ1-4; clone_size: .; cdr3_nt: TGTGCCAGCAGTTTATCACAGACAGGGGGAAGACTGTTTTTT; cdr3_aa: CASSLSQTGGRLFF
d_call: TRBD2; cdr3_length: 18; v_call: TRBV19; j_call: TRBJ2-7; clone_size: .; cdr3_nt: TGTGCCAGTAGTACACAATCGGGACTAGCGGGAGCCGGCAGAGAGCAGTACTTC; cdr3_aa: CASSTQSGLAGAGREQYF
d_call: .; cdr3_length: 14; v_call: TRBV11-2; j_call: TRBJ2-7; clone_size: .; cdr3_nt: TGTGCCAGCAGCCCAGCGGGCCTCTCCTACGAGCAGTACTTC; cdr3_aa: CASSPAGLSYEQYF
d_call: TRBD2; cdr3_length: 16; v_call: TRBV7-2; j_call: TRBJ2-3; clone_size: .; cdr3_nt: TGTGCCAGCAGCTTACCGGGACTAGCGGGTACAACGGCGCAGTATTTT; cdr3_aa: CASSLPGLAGTTAQYF
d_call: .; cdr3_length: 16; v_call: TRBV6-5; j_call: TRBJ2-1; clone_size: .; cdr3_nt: TGTGCCAGCAGTTACGCCCGGACGAGCGGATACAATGAGCAGTTCTTC; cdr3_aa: CASSYARTSGYNEQFF
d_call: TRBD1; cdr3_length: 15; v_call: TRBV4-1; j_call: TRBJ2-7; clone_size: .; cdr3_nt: TGCGCCAGCAGCCAAGCGGGACAGGGGACCTACGAGCAGTACTTC; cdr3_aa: CASSQAGQGTYEQYF
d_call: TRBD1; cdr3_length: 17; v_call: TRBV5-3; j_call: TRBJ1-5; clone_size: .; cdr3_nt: TGTGCCAGAAGCTACCGACAGGGCCCCTATAGCAATCAGCCCCAGCATTTT; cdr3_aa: CARSYRQGPYSNQPQHF
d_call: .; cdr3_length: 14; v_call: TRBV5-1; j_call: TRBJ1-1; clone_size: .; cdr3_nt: TGCGCCAGCAGCTTGGACAATTCGAACACTGAAGCTTTCTTT; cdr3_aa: CASSLDNSNTEAFF
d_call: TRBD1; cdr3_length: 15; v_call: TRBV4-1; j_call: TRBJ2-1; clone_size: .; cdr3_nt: TGCGCCAGCAGCCAAGATGAGACAGGGATCAATGAGCAGTTCTTC; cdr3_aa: CASSQDETGINEQFF
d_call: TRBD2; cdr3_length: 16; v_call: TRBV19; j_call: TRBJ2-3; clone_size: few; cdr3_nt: TGTGCCAGTAGTATGCGCGGGAGGGTTAGCACAGATACGCAGTATTTT; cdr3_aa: CASSMRGRVSTDTQYF
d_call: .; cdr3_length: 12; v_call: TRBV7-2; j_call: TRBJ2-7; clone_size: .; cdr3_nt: TGTGCCAGCAGCTTGACTAGAAACGAGCAGTACTTC; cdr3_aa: CASSLTRNEQYF
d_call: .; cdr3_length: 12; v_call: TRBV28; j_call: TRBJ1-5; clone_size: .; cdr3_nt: TGTGCCAGCGTAGGGGGCAATCAGCCCCAGCATTTT; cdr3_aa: CASVGGNQPQHF
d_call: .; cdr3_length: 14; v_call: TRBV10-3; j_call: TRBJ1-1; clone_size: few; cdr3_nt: TGTGCCATCAACCCCGGGGGGGGCGGCACTGAAGCTTTCTTT; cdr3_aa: CAINPGGGGTEAFF
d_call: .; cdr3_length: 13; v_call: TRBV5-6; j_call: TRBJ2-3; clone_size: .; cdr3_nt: TGTGCCAGCAGCCCGACTGGCACAGATACGCAGTATTTT; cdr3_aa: CASSPTGTDTQYF
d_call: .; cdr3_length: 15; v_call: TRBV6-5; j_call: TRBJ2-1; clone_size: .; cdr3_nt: TGTGCCAGCAGACCAGGGGGCGGGAGGGTCCGGGAGCAGTTCTTC; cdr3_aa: CASRPGGGRVREQFF
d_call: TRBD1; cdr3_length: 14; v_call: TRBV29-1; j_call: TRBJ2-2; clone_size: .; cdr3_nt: TGCAGCGTTCGCGGACAGGGGAATACCGGGGAGCTGTTTTTT; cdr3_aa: CSVRGQGNTGELFF
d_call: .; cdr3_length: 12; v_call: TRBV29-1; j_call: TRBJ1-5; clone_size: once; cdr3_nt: TGCAGCGTTGCGGGTTCCAATCAGCCCCAGCATTTT; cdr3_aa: CSVAGSNQPQHF
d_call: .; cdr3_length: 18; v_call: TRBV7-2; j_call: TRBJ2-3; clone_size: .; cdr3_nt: TGTGCCAGCAGCTTAGTGGGGCCGGGACTAGGGGGCCCAGATACGCAGTATTTT; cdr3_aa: CASSLVGPGLGGPDTQYF
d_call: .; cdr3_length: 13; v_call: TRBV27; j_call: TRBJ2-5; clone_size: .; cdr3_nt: TGTGCCAGCAGTTTCTACAGTGAACAGACCCAGTACTTC; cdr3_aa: CASSFYSEQTQYF
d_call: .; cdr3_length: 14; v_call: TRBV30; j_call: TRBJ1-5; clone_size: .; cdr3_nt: TGTGCCTGGAGTCAGGGGCTCTACAATCAGCCCCAGCATTTT; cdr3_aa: CAWSQGLYNQPQHF
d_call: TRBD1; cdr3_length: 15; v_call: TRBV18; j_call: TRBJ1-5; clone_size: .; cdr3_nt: TGTGCCAGCTCCCTTGGGACAGGGACGAGTCAGCCCCAGCATTTT; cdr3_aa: CASSLGTGTSQPQHF
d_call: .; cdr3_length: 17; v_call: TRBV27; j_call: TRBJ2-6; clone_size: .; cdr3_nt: TGTGCCAGCAGTGACGGGTTGGGGGGTTCTGGGGCCAACGTCCTGACTTTC; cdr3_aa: CASSDGLGGSGANVLTF
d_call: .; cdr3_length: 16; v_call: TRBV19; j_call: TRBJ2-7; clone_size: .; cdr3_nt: TGTGCCAGTAGTGTTAGGGGAGGCATGGTGAACTACGAGCAGTACTTC; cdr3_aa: CASSVRGGMVNYEQYF
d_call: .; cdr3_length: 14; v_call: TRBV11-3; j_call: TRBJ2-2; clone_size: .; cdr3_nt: TGTGCCAGCAGCTTAGCCAGGGCCACCGGGGAGCTGTTTTTT; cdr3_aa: CASSLARATGELFF
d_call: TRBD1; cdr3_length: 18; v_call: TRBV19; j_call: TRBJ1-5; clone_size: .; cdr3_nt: TGTGCCAGTAGTGGAAGACAGGGAGAAGCAGGAAGCAATCAGCCCCAGCATTTT; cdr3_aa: CASSGRQGEAGSNQPQHF
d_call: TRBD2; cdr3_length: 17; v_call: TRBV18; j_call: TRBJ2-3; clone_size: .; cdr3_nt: TGTGCCAGCTCACCTATGACTAGCGGGCAAGGTACAGATACGCAGTATTTT; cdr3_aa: CASSPMTSGQGTDTQYF
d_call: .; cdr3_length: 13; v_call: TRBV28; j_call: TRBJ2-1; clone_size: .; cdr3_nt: TGTGCCAGCTCAACGGGGACCTACAATGAGCAGTTCTTC; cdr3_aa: CASSTGTYNEQFF
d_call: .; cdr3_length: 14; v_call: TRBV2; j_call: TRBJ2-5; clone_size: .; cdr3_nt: TGTGCCAGCAGTGAACTTAGAGATGGAGAGACCCAGTACTTC; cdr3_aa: CASSELRDGETQYF
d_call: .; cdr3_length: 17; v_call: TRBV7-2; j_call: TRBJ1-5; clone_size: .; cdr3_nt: TGTGCCAGCAGCTCCCCTTTGGGTGGGGCTTCCAATCAGCCCCAGCATTTT; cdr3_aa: CASSSPLGGASNQPQHF
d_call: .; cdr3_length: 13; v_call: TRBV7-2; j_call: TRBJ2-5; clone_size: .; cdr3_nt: TGTGCCAGCAGCTCGCAGGAACAAGAGACCCAGTACTTC; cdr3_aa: CASSSQEQETQYF